The source of this T cell receptor beta chain is a study of blood T cell repertoires in COVID-19. The assay was immunoSEQ multiplex PCR, and TCRdb's table has in-frame clones only and misses some. Of 470,000 or so clones in the sample, around 85% were seen once. This CDR3 has 16 residues. Germline V gene sequence: CDR1 SGDLS, CDR2 YYNGEE. J was trimmed by 2 bases and V by 4 bases; bases with no gene match: 8. This sequence joins TRBV9 and TRBJ2-5, with 10 nucleotides matching TRBD2. The source material was peripheral blood. The clonotype was recovered from a human donor in a cohort sampled during active COVID-19. The CDR3 nucleotides are TGTGCCAGCAGCCTGAGAGCGGGAGGGCGGCAAGAGACCCAGTACTTC. Its translation is CASSLRAGGRQETQYF.